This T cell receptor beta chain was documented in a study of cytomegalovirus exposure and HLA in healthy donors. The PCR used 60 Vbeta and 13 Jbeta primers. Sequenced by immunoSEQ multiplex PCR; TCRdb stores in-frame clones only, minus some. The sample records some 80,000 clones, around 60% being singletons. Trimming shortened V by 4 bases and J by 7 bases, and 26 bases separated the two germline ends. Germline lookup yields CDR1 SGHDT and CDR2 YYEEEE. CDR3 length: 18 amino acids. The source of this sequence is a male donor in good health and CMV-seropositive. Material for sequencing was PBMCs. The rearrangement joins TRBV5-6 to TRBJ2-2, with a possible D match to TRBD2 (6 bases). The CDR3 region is CASSPPAWGDLQGGELFF. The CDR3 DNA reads TGTGCCAGCAGCCCACCTGCTTGGGGGGATTTGCAGGGCGGGGAGCTGTTTTTT.